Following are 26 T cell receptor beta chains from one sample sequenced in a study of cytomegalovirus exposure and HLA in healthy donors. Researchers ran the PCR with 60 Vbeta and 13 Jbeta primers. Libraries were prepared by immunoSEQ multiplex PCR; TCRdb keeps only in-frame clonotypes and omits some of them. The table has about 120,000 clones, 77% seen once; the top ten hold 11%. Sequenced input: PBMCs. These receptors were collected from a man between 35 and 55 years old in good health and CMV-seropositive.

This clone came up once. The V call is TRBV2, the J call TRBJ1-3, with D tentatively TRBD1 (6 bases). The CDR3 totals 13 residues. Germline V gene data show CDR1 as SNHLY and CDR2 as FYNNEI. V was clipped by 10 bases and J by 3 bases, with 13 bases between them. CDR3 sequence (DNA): TGTGCCACCAAACAGGGCGTTGGAAACACCATATATTTT. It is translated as CATKQGVGNTIYF.

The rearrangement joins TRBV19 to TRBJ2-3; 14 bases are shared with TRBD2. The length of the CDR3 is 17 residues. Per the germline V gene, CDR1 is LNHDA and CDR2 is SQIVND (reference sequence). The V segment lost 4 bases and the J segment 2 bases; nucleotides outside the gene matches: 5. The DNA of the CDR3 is TGTGCCAGTAGTAAACCGGGACTAGCGGGGGCCACAGATACGCAGTATTTT. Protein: CASSKPGLAGATDTQYF.

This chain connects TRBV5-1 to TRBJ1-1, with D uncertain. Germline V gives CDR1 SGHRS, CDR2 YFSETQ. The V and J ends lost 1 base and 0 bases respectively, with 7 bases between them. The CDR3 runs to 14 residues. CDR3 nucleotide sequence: TGCGCCAGCAGCTTGAGCCGATTGAACACTGAAGCTTTCTTT. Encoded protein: CASSLSRLNTEAFF. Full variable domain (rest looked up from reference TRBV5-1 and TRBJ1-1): KAGVTQTPRYLIKTRGQQVTLSCSPISGHRSVSWYQQTPGQGLQFLFEYFSETQRNKGNFPGRFSGRQFSNSRSEMNVSTLELGDSALYLCASSLSRLNTEAFFGQGTRLTVV.

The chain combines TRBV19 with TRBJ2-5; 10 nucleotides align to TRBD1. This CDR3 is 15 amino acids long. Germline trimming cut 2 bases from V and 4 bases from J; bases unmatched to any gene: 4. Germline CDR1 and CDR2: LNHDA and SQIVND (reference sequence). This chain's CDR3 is CASSITGQGRETQYF. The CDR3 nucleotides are TGTGCCAGTAGTATAACGGGACAGGGGAGAGAGACCCAGTACTTC. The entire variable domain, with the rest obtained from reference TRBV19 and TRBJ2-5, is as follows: DGGITQSPKYLFRKEGQNVTLSCEQNLNHDAMYWYRQDPGQGLRLIYYSQIVNDFQKGDIAEGYSVSREKKESFPLTVTSAQKNPTAFYLCASSITGQGRETQYFGPGTRLLVL.

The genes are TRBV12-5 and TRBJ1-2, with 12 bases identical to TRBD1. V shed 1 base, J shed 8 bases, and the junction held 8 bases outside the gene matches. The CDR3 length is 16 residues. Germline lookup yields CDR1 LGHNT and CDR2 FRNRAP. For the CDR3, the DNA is TGTGCTAGTGGTTTGGCACAGGGACAGGGGGCCCCCGGCTACACCTTC. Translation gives CASGLAQGQGAPGYTF.

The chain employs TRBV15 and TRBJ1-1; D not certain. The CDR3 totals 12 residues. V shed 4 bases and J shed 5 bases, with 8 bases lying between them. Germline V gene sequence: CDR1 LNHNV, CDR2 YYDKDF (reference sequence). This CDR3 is CATSNLYTEAFF. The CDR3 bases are TGTGCCACCAGCAATTTATATACTGAAGCTTTCTTT.

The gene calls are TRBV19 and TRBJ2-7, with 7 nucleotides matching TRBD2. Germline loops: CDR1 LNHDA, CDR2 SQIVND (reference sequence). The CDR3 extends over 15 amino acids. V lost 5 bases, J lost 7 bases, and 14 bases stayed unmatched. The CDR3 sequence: CASSYPGRKLREQYF. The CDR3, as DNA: TGTGCCAGTAGTTATCCCGGGAGGAAGCTTCGGGAGCAGTACTTC.

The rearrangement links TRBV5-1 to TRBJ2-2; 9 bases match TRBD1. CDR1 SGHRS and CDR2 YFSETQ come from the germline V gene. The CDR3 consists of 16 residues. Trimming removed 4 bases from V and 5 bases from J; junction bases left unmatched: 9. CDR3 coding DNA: TGCGCCAGCAGCCGCGCACTACAGGGGGCAACCGGGGAGCTGTTTTTT. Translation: CASSRALQGATGELFF.

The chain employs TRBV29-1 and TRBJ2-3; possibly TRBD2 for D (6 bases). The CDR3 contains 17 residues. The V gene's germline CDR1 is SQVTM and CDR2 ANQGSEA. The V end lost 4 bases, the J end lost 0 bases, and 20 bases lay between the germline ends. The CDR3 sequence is CSVVRADSGDSTDTQYF. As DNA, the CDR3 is TGCAGCGTTGTTCGGGCGGATAGCGGCGATAGCACAGATACGCAGTATTTT.

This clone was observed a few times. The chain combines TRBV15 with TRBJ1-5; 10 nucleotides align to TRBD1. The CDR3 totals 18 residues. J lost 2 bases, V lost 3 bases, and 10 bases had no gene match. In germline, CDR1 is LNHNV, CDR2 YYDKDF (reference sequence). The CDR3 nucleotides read TGTGCCACCAGCAGGGCGACAGGGGGCAATTTGCGCAATCAGCCCCAGCATTTT. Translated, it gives CATSRATGGNLRNQPQHF.

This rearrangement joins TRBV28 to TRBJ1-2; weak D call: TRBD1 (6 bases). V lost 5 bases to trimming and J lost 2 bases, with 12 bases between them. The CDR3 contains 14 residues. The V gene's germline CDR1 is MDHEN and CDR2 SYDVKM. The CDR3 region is CASSPGVLNYGYTF. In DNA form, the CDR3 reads TGTGCCAGCAGTCCAGGGGTCTTAAACTATGGCTACACCTTC.

In DNA, the CDR3 is TGTGCCAGCAGTGAGATCGGGACAGGCGCCGGGGAGCTGTTTTTT. It translates to CASSEIGTGAGELFF. The chain has TRBV2 and TRBJ2-2, with 8 bases that match TRBD1. Looked up from germline, CDR1 is SNHLY and CDR2 is FYNNEI. Unmatched junction bases numbered 6, after V lost 3 bases and J lost 6 bases. CDR3 length: 15 amino acids.

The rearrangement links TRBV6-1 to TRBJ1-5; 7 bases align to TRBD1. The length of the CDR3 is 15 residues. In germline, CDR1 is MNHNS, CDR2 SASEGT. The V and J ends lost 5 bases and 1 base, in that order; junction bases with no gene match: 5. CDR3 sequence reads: CASSRGQISNQPQHF. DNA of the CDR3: TGTGCCAGCAGTAGGGGACAGATCAGCAATCAGCCCCAGCATTTT.

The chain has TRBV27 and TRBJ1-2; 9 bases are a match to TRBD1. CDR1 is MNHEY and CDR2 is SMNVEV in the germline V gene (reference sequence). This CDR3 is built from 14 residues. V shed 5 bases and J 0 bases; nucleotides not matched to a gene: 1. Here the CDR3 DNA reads TGTGCCAGCAGTGGGACAGGGTCTAACTATGGCTACACCTTC. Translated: CASSGTGSNYGYTF.

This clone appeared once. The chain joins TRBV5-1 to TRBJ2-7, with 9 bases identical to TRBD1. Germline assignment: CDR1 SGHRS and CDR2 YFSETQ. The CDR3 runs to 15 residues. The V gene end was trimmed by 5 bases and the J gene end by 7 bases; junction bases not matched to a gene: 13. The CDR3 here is CASRFPGQGPREQYF. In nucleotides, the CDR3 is TGCGCCAGCAGGTTTCCGGGACAGGGCCCCCGTGAGCAGTACTTC.

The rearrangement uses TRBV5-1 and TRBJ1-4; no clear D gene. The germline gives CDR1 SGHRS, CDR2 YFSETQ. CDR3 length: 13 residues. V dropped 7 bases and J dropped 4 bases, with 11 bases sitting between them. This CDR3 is CASARGHNEKLFF. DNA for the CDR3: TGCGCCAGCGCCCGGGGTCATAATGAAAAACTGTTTTTT.

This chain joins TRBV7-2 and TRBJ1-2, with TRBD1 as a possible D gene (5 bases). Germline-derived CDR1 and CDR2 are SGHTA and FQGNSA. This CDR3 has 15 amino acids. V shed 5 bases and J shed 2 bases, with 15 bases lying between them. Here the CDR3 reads CASSLQGFGNYGYTF. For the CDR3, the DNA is TGTGCCAGCAGCCTCCAGGGTTTTGGGAACTATGGCTACACCTTC.

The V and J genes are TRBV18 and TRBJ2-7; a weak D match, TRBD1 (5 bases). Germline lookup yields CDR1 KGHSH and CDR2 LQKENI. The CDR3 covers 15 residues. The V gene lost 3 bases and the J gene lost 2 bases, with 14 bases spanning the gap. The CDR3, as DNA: TGTGCCAGCTCACCTACCGTTCCAGGGACCTACGAGCAGTACTTC. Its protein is CASSPTVPGTYEQYF.

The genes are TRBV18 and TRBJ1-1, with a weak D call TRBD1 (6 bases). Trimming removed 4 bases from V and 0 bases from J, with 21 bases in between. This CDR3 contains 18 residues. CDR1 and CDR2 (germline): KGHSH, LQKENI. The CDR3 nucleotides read TGTGCCAGCTCACGCCTTCCGGGGGGCATCGAATTGAACACTGAAGCTTTCTTT. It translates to CASSRLPGGIELNTEAFF.

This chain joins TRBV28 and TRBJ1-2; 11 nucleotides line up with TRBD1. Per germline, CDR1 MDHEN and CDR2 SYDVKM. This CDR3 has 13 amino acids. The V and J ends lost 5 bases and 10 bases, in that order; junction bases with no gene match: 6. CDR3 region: CASSRGTGGHYTF. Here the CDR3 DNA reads TGTGCCAGCAGTCGTGGGACAGGGGGTCACTACACCTTC.

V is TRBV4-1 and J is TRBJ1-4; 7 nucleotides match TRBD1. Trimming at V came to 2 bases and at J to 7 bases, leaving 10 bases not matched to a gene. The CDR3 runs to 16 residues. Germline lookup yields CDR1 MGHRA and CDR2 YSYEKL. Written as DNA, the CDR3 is TGCGCCAGCAGCCAACGGGACAGAAGGGGGGTTGAAAAACTGTTTTTT. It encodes CASSQRDRRGVEKLFF.

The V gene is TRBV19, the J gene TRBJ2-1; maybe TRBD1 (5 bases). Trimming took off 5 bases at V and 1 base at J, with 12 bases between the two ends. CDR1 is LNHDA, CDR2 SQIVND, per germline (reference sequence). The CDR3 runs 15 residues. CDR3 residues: CASSLVSGSYNEQFF. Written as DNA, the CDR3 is TGTGCCAGTAGTCTCGTCTCAGGGTCCTACAATGAGCAGTTCTTC.

The CDR3 nucleotides read TGTGCCAGCAGCTCCTTGATAGGGGGGGGGACGCAGTATTTT. Translation: CASSSLIGGGTQYF. The chain couples TRBV7-3 to TRBJ2-3; D perhaps matches TRBD2 (7 bases). Germline values: CDR1 SGHTA, CDR2 FQGTGA. Trimming removed 4 bases from V and 9 bases from J, with 17 bases in between. This CDR3 region has 14 residues.

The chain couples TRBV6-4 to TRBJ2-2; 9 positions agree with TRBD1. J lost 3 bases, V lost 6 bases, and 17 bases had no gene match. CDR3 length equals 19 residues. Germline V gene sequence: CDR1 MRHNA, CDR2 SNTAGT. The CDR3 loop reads CASSATLQGASGDTGELFF. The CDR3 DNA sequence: TGTGCCAGCAGCGCCACCTTACAGGGGGCGTCGGGGGACACCGGGGAGCTGTTTTTT.

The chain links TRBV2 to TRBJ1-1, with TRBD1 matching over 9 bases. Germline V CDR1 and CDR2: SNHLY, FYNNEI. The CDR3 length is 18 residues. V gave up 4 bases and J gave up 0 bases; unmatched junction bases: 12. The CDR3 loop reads CASSGSTGTGIMNTEAFF. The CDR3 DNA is TGTGCCAGCAGTGGGAGCACCGGGACAGGGATCATGAACACTGAAGCTTTCTTT.

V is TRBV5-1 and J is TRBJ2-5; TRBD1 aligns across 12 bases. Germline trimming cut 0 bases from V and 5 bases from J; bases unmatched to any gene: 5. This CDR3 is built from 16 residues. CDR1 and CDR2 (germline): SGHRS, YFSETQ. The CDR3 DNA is TGCGCCAGCAGCTTGGCCCGGGACAGGGGGCGGGAGACCCAGTACTTC. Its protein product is CASSLARDRGRETQYF.